The 19 T cell receptor beta chains presented below share a single source sample, sequenced in a study of cytotoxic CD8 clonotypes in ibrutinib-treated CLL. Only in-frame clones appear in the TCRdb table, and some are missing; sequencing was by immunoSEQ multiplex PCR. In the table there are 100,000 to 150,000 clones, approximately 83% of which are singletons. Sequenced material: PBMCs, taken after 24 months of ibrutinib treatment. Receptor source: a human donor with chronic lymphocytic leukemia.

The V call is TRBV19, the J call TRBJ2-1; D remains ambiguous. The CDR3 consists of 16 residues. Germline-derived CDR1 and CDR2 are LNHDA and SQIVND (reference sequence). Trimming cost V 10 bases and J 0 bases, with 19 bases left between them. The DNA for the CDR3 is TGTGCCACGTCCCCGAGACGACTGGGCTCCTACAATGAGCAGTTCTTC. It translates to CATSPRRLGSYNEQFF.

The V and J genes are TRBV30 and TRBJ1-2; TRBD1 matches 7 bases. V trimming: 2 bases; J trimming: 2 bases; junction bases outside the gene matches: 2. This CDR3 contains 13 residues. CDR1 is GTSNPN and CDR2 is SVGIG in the germline V gene (reference sequence). CDR3 in amino acids: CAWSLDRNYGYTF. Written as DNA, the CDR3 is TGTGCCTGGAGTTTGGACAGGAACTATGGCTACACCTTC.

The chain carries TRBV6-6 and TRBJ1-6; no reliable D call. V dropped 6 bases and J dropped 7 bases, with 16 bases sitting between them. The CDR3 is 15 amino acids. Germline V CDR1 and CDR2: MNHNY, SVGAGI (reference sequence). The CDR3 loop reads CASSLEILPNSPLHF. The CDR3 DNA is TGTGCCAGCAGCCTAGAGATTCTACCAAATTCACCCCTCCACTTT.

The table lists this clone with a count of one. V and J are TRBV5-6 and TRBJ2-2; the match to TRBD2 covers 7 bases. V lost 2 bases and J lost 4; bases outside the gene matches: 8. The CDR3 sequence is 16 residues long. Per the germline V gene, CDR1 is SGHDT and CDR2 is YYEEEE. CDR3 bases: TGTGCCAGCAGCTTATCCGGAGGGGAGGGCACCGGGGAGCTGTTTTTT. This gives the protein CASSLSGGEGTGELFF.

DNA of the CDR3: TGTGCCAGCAGTTCCCGGATTCCAACAGATACGCAGTATTTT. Protein product: CASSSRIPTDTQYF. The rearrangement joins TRBV6-5 to TRBJ2-3; D call uncertain. Germline CDR1 and CDR2: MNHEY and SVGAGI. This CDR3 has 14 amino acids. Trimming stripped 4 bases from V and 3 bases from J, with 11 bases between.

CDR3 sequence reads: CASSQPPSDRSSYEQYF. The CDR3 DNA reads as TGCGCCAGCAGTCAGCCCCCCTCGGACAGGAGCTCCTACGAGCAGTACTTC. The chain joins TRBV23-1 to TRBJ2-7, with 7 bases lining up with TRBD1. TRBV23-1 is placed among ORFs of uncertain function. This CDR3 spans 17 amino acids. The J segment lost 0 bases and the V segment lost 3 bases, leaving 11 bases of the junction unmatched.

V and J are TRBV5-4 and TRBJ1-2, with 7 bases aligning to TRBD1. Trimming removed 4 bases from V and 8 bases from J; junction bases left unmatched: 5. Germline lookup yields CDR1 SGHNT and CDR2 YYREEE (reference sequence). This CDR3 region has 12 residues. CDR3 nucleotide sequence: TGTGCCAGCAGCCCGGGACAGACGGGCTACACCTTC. This codes for CASSPGQTGYTF. Filled out from reference TRBV5-4 and TRBJ1-2, the complete variable domain reads ETGVTQSPTHLIKTRGQQVTLRCSSQSGHNTVSWYQQALGQGPQFIFQYYREEENGRGNFPPRFSGLQFPNYSSELNVNALELDDSALYLCASSPGQTGYTFGSGTRLTVV.

The chain is built from TRBV7-3 and TRBJ2-1; TRBD2 matches at 9 bases. Germline-derived CDR1 and CDR2 are SGHTA and FQGTGA. Germline trimming cut 3 bases from V and 2 bases from J; bases unmatched to any gene: 2. This CDR3 is built from 15 residues. This chain's CDR3 is CASSFSGGAYNEQFF. The CDR3 nucleotides read TGTGCCAGCAGCTTTAGCGGGGGAGCCTACAATGAGCAGTTCTTC.

Regarding this clone: A read error may produce the germline difference seen at one junction end. V gene TRBV20-1 combines with J gene TRBJ1-2, with D possibly TRBD1 on 5 matching bases. CDR1 and CDR2 (germline): DFQATT, SNEGSKA (reference sequence). This CDR3 has 9 amino acids. CDR3 region: CSASAGGPF. The CDR3 DNA is TGCAGTGCTAGCGCCGGGGGACCCTTC.

CDR3 sequence: CASSLTLAGGETQYF. The CDR3 DNA is TGTGCCAGCTCACTCACGCTAGCGGGAGGAGAGACCCAGTACTTC. This chain links TRBV18 with TRBJ2-5; the match to TRBD2 covers 11 bases. The germline V gene has CDR1 KGHSH and CDR2 LQKENI. The CDR3 covers 15 residues. Unmatched junction bases numbered 5, after V lost 4 bases and J lost 4 bases.

V and J are TRBV28 and TRBJ2-5; D call uncertain. Trimming pared 5 bases from V and 3 bases from J, leaving 16 bases between. This CDR3 spans 15 amino acids. The V gene's germline CDR1 is MDHEN and CDR2 SYDVKM. CDR3 sequence (DNA): TGTGCCAGCAGTCCCCTTGGCCTTGGCGAAGAGACCCAGTACTTC. Translated: CASSPLGLGEETQYF. Full variable domain (outside the CDR3, taken from reference TRBV28 and TRBJ2-5): DVKVTQSSRYLVKRTGEKVFLECVQDMDHENMFWYRQDPGLGLRLIYFSYDVKMKEKGDIPEGYSVSREKKERFSLILESASTNQTSMYLCASSPLGLGEETQYFGPGTRLLVL.

This clone appeared once. V is TRBV4-1 and J is TRBJ1-4; D remains ambiguous. Looked up from germline, CDR1 is MGHRA and CDR2 is YSYEKL. This CDR3 is 15 amino acids long. V lost 3 bases and J lost 0, with 8 bases in between. In DNA, the CDR3 is TGCGCCAGCAGCCATGCCGGAGCAACTAATGAAAAACTGTTTTTT. It is translated as CASSHAGATNEKLFF.

The chain uses TRBV27 and TRBJ1-1; D gene uncertain. V gave up 5 bases and J gave up 1 base, with 17 bases separating them. Germline V gene data show CDR1 as MNHEY and CDR2 as SMNVEV (reference sequence). The CDR3 is made up of 16 amino acids. Written as DNA, the CDR3 is TGTGCCAGCAGTAAGGCGACGGGTCCCGGGAACACTGAAGCTTTCTTT. As protein: CASSKATGPGNTEAFF.

This chain links TRBV5-1 with TRBJ2-3; D unresolved. The CDR3 is made up of 14 amino acids. Trimming pared 2 bases from V and 0 bases from J, leaving 7 bases between. The germline V gene has CDR1 SGHRS and CDR2 YFSETQ. In nucleotides, the CDR3 is TGCGCCAGCAGCTTATATACTAGCACAGATACGCAGTATTTT. Translating gives CASSLYTSTDTQYF.

The chain recombines TRBV6-6 with TRBJ1-5; 9 bases align to TRBD1. The J segment lost 1 base and the V segment lost 6 bases, leaving 7 bases of the junction unmatched. Looked up from germline, CDR1 is MNHNY and CDR2 is SVGAGI (reference sequence). The length of the CDR3 is 16 residues. DNA for the CDR3: TGTGCCAGCAGGCCCGGACAGGGGAGGAGCAATCAGCCCCAGCATTTT. This gives the protein CASRPGQGRSNQPQHF.

The V and J genes are TRBV10-3 and TRBJ1-5, with TRBD1 matching 7 bases. Germline V gives CDR1 ENHRY, CDR2 SYGVKD. The ends lost 0 bases at V and 4 bases at J; junction bases unmatched: 3. The CDR3 is 15 residues long. In DNA, the CDR3 is TGTGCCATCAGTGAGTCGAGCAGGGGGAATCAGCCCCAGCATTTT. Amino acids: CAISESSRGNQPQHF.

The chain couples TRBV27 to TRBJ2-3; D unclear. This CDR3 comprises 14 residues. Germline CDR1 is MNHEY and CDR2 is SMNVEV (reference sequence). Trimming removed 3 bases at V and 3 bases at J, with 10 bases between. The CDR3 sequence: CASSFMSRTDTQYF. CDR3 in DNA: TGTGCCAGCAGTTTTATGTCCCGTACAGATACGCAGTATTTT.

The chain is built from TRBV6-4 and TRBJ2-2; the D gene is possibly TRBD2 (6 bases). Trimming cost V 4 bases and J 6 bases, with 18 bases left between them. The CDR3 runs 16 residues. From germline, CDR1 is MRHNA and CDR2 SNTAGT. The CDR3 DNA reads as TGTGCCAGCAGTGCCGACCCCGCGTCGGGGGCCGGGGAGCTGTTTTTT. Encoded protein: CASSADPASGAGELFF.

The rearrangement joins TRBV6-6 to TRBJ1-5; no definite D call. V lost 8 bases and J 3 bases, leaving 17 bases between the germline ends. Germline CDR1 reads MNHNY; CDR2 reads SVGAGI (reference sequence). This CDR3 spans 15 amino acids. CDR3 amino acids: CASSPARQYNQPQHF. The CDR3 nucleotides are TGTGCCAGCTCTCCGGCCCGGCAGTACAATCAGCCCCAGCATTTT.